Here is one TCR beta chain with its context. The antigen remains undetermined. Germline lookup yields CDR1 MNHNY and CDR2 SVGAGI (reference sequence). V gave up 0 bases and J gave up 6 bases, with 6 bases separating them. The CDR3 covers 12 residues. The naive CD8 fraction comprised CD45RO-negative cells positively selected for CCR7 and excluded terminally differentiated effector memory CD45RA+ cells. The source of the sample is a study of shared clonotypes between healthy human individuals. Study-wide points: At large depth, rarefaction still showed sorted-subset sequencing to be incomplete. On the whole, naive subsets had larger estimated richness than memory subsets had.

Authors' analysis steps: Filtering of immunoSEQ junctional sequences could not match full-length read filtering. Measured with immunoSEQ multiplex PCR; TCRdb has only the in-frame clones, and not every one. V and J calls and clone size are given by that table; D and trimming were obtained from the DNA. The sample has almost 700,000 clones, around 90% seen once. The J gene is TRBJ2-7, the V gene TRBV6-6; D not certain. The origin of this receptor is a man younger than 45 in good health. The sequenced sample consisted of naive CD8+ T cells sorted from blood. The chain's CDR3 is CASSYSTAEQYF. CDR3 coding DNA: TGTGCCAGCAGTTACTCGACGGCCGAGCAGTACTTC.